This T cell receptor beta chain was found in a study of metastatic and nonmetastatic thyroid tumors. As for the study in general: Repertoires from blood and tumor or nodule tissue of malignant and benign thyroid patients were compared.

TCRdb redid the clone calls on the PCR reads using MiXCR. The sample has under 20,000 clones; roughly 36% are singletons. On this clone itself: Germline and junction disagree at one end, which may indicate a read error.

The CDR3 loop spans 15 amino acids. Germline V gives CDR1 SGHTA, CDR2 FQGNSA. All patients were untreated before thyroid surgery. Sequencing was performed on tumor tissue. The TCR originated in a male donor with papillary thyroid cancer or a benign thyroid nodule (not recorded which). Some clones in this sample may be carry-over from other donors' samples. The rearrangement links TRBV7-2 to TRBJ2-7; D not certain. The CDR3 DNA follows: TGTGCCGGCAGCTTAGTTGGGCTGCCCCATGGGGAGCAGTACTTC. It specifies CAGSLVGLPHGEQYF.